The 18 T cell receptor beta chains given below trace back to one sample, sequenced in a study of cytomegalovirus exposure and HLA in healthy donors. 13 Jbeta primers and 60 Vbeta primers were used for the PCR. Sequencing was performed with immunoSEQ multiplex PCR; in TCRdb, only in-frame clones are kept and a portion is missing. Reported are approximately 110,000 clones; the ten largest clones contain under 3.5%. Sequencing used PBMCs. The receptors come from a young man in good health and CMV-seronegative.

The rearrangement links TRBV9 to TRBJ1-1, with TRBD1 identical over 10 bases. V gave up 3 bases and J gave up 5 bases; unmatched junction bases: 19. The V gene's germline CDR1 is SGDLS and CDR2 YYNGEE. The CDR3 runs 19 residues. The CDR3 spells CASSAQPRGQGRRGTEAFF. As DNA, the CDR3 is TGTGCCAGCAGCGCACAACCTCGGGGACAGGGGCGAAGAGGGACTGAAGCTTTCTTT.

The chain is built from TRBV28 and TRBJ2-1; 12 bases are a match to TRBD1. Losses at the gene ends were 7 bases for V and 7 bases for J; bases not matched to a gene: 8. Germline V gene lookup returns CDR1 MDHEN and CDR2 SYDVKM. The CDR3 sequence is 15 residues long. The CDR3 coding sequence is TGTGCCAGCACCTCGGCGGGACAGGGGGCAAATGAGCAGTTCTTC. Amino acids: CASTSAGQGANEQFF.

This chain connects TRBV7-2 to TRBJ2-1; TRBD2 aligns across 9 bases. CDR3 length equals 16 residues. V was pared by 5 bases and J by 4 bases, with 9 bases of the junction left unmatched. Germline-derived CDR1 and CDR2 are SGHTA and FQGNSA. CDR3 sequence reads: CASSPRLAANYNEQFF. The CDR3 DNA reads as TGTGCCAGCAGCCCCCGACTAGCGGCTAATTACAATGAGCAGTTCTTC.

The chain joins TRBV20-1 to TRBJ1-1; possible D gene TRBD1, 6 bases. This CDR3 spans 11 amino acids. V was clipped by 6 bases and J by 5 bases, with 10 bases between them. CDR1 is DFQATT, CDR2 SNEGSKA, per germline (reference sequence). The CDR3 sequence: CSALQGTEAFF. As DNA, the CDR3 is TGCAGTGCCCTTCAGGGGACTGAAGCTTTCTTT.

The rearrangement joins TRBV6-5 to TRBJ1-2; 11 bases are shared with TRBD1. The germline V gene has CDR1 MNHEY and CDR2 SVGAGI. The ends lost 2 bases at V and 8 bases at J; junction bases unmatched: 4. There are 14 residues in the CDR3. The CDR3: CASSYRTGGYGYTF. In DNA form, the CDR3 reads TGTGCCAGCAGTTACCGGACAGGGGGCTACGGCTACACCTTC.

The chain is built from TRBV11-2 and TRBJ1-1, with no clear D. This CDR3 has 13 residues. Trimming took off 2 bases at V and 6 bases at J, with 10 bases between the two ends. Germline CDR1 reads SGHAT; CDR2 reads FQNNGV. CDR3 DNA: TGTGCCAGCAGCTTAAGCTCCTCCCCTGAAGCTTTCTTT. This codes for CASSLSSSPEAFF.

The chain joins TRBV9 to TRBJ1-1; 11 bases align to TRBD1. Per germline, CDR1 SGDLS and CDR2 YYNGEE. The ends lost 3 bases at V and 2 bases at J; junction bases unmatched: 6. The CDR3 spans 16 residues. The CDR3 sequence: CASSAFGTGGNTEAFF. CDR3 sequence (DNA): TGTGCCAGCAGCGCATTTGGGACAGGGGGTAACACTGAAGCTTTCTTT.

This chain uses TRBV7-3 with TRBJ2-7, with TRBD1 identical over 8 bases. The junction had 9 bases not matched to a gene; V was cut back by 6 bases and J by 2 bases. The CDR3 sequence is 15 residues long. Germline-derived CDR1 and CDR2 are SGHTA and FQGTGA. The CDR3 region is CASRQGVGKTYEQYF. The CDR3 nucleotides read TGTGCCAGCAGACAGGGGGTAGGCAAAACCTACGAGCAGTACTTC.

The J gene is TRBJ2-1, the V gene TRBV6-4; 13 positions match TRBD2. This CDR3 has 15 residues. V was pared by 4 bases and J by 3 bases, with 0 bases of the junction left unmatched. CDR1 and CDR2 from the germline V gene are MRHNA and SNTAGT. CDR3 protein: CASSGTSGGYNEQFF. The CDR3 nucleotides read TGTGCCAGCAGTGGGACTAGCGGGGGCTACAATGAGCAGTTCTTC.

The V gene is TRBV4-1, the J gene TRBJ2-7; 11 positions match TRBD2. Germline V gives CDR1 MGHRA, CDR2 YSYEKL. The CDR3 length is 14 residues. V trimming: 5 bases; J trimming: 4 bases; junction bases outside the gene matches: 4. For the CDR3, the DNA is TGCGCCAGCAGCGAGACTAGCGGGAAATACGAGCAGTACTTC. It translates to CASSETSGKYEQYF.

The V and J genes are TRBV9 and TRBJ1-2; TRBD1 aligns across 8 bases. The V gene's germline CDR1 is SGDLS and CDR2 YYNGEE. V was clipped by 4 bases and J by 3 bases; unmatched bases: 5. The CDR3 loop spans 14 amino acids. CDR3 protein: CASSPPGQDYGYTF. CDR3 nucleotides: TGTGCCAGCAGCCCCCCGGGACAGGACTATGGCTACACCTTC.

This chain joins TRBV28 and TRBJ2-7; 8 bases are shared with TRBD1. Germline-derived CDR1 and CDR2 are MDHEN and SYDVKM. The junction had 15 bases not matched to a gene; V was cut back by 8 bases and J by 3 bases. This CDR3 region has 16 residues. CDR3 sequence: CASGTSGTGNLYEQYF. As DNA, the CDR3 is TGTGCCAGCGGGACCTCGGGGACAGGCAACCTCTACGAGCAGTACTTC.

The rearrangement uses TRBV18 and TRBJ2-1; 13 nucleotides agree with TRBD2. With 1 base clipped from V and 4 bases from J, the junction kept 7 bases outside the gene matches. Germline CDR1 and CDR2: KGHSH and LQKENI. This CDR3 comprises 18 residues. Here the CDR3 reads CASSPLTRTSGRYNEQFF. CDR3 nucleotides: TGTGCCAGCTCACCACTAACAAGGACTAGCGGGAGATACAATGAGCAGTTCTTC.

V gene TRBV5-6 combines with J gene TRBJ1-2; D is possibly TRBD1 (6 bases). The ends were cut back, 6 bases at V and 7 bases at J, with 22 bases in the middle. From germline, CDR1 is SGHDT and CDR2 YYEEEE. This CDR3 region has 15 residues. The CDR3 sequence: CASTLRQAAISGYTF. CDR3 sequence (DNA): TGTGCCAGCACCCTGCGACAGGCGGCGATTAGTGGCTACACCTTC. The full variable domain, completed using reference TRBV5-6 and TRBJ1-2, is DAGVTQSPTHLIKTRGQQVTLRCSPKSGHDTVSWYQQALGQGPQFIFQYYEEEERQRGNFPDRFSGHQFPNYSSELNVNALLLGDSALYLCASTLRQAAISGYTFGSGTRLTVV.

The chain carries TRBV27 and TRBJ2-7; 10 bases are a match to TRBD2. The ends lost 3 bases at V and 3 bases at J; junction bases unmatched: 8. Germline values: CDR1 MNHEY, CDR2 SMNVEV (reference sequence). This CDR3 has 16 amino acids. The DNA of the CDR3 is TGTGCCAGCAGTTTTTTTCCTAGCGGGAGAGACTACGAGCAGTACTTC. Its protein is CASSFFPSGRDYEQYF.

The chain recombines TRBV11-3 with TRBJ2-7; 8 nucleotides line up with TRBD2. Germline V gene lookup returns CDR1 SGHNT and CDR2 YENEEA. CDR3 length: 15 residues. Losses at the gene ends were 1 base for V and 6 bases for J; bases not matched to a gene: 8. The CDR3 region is CASSLGPGGPSEQYF. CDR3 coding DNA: TGTGCCAGCAGCTTAGGGCCGGGAGGGCCGAGCGAGCAGTACTTC.

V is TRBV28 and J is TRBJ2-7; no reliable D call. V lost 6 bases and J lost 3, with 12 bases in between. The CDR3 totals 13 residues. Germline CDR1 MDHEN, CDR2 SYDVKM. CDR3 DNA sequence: TGTGCCAGCAGCTTTGGTGTCAGCTACGAGCAGTACTTC. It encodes CASSFGVSYEQYF.

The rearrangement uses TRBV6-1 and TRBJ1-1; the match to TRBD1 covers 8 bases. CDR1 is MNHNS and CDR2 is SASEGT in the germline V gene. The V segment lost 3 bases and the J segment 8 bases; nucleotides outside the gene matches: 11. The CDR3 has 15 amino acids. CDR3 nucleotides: TGTGCCAGCAGTGATTCCGGGACAGGTACCAGGGAAGCTTTCTTT. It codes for CASSDSGTGTREAFF.